The 18 T cell receptor beta chains given below trace back to one sample, sequenced in a study of tumor-infiltrating lymphocytes in localized non-small cell lung cancer. Measured with immunoSEQ multiplex PCR; TCRdb has only the in-frame clones, and not every one. In the table there are 8,000 to 9,500 clones, 77% of which are singletons. Sequenced: lung tumor tissue. All receptors come from a human donor with non-small cell lung cancer.

This clone has just one count. The genes are TRBV28 and TRBJ1-5, with D perhaps matching TRBD1 (5 bases). The CDR3 extends over 12 amino acids. Germline V lookup: CDR1 MDHEN, CDR2 SYDVKM. V lost 5 bases, J lost 9 bases, and 11 bases lay in between. The CDR3: CASSLRVPPQHF. The CDR3 nucleotides read TGTGCCAGCAGTCTCAGGGTTCCGCCCCAGCATTTT.

This chain connects TRBV4-1 to TRBJ2-5, with TRBD1 matching over 8 bases. This CDR3 is built from 14 residues. From germline, CDR1 is MGHRA and CDR2 YSYEKL. J lost 1 base, V lost 4 bases, and 2 bases had no gene match. The DNA of the CDR3 is TGCGCCAGCAGCCTCACAGGGGGCCAAGAGACCCAGTACTTC. Protein sequence: CASSLTGGQETQYF.

The V gene is TRBV19, the J gene TRBJ2-2; 8 nucleotides agree with TRBD1. Germline CDR1 LNHDA, CDR2 SQIVND (reference sequence). CDR3 length: 15 amino acids. Trimming cost V 5 bases and J 4 bases; bases outside gene matches: 6. CDR3 coding DNA: TGTGCCAGTAGTTCACAGGGGGTGGGCACCGGGGAGCTGTTTTTT. Its translation: CASSSQGVGTGELFF.

This rearrangement joins TRBV7-2 to TRBJ2-5; D is unclear. The CDR3 is 14 amino acids. Trimming removed 2 bases from V and 4 bases from J, with 11 bases in between. Germline V gene sequence: CDR1 SGHTA, CDR2 FQGNSA. This CDR3 reads CASSLMTYGETQYF. CDR3 coding DNA: TGTGCCAGCAGCTTAATGACATACGGAGAGACCCAGTACTTC.

This chain links TRBV29-1 with TRBJ2-7, with no clear D. The ends were cut back, 4 bases at V and 1 base at J, with 8 bases in the middle. Germline CDR1 SQVTM, CDR2 ANQGSEA. This CDR3 has 12 amino acids. The CDR3 spells CSVGDMSYEQYF. The CDR3 DNA reads TGCAGCGTTGGGGATATGTCCTACGAGCAGTACTTC.

The genes are TRBV2 and TRBJ2-2; D is uncertain. The CDR3 length is 11 residues. CDR1 is SNHLY and CDR2 is FYNNEI in the germline V gene. Trimming removed 6 bases at V and 3 bases at J, with 2 bases between. CDR3 sequence: CASRYTGELFF. In DNA form, the CDR3 reads TGTGCCAGCAGATACACCGGGGAGCTGTTTTTT.

The CDR3 protein is CASTKNEGQETQYF. The CDR3 DNA sequence: TGTGCCAGCACCAAGAATGAAGGGCAAGAGACCCAGTACTTC. The V call is TRBV11-1, the J call TRBJ2-5; no clear D gene. Germline V CDR1 and CDR2: SGHAT, FQDESV (reference sequence). V lost 7 bases, J lost 2 bases, and 14 bases lay in between. This CDR3 comprises 14 residues.

This sequence joins TRBV10-3 and TRBJ2-3; D is undetermined. The CDR3 runs 15 residues. V lost 3 bases and J lost 0, with 10 bases in between. CDR1 is ENHRY, CDR2 SYGVKD, per germline. The CDR3 DNA sequence: TGTGCCATCAGTGAAGGCAGTGGGAGCACAGATACGCAGTATTTT. This gives the protein CAISEGSGSTDTQYF.

V is TRBV5-8 and J is TRBJ2-1; 8 nucleotides align to TRBD1. The germline gives CDR1 SGHTS, CDR2 YDEGEE. V shed 4 bases, J shed 5 bases, and the junction held 11 bases outside the gene matches. The CDR3 sequence is 16 residues long. The CDR3 sequence: CASSPSPRGPHNEQFF. The CDR3 coding sequence is TGTGCCAGCAGCCCATCACCCAGGGGGCCCCACAATGAGCAGTTCTTC.

The rearrangement joins TRBV7-3 to TRBJ2-1; TRBD1 matches at 10 bases. The CDR3 totals 15 residues. The germline V gene encodes CDR1 SGHTA and CDR2 FQGTGA. Trimming cost V 5 bases and J 4 bases; bases outside gene matches: 5. This chain's CDR3 is CASSLDRGPYNEQFF. For the CDR3, the DNA is TGTGCCAGCAGCCTCGACAGGGGGCCGTACAATGAGCAGTTCTTC.

The chain is built from TRBV2 and TRBJ2-3, with 8 bases lining up with TRBD2. Germline loops: CDR1 SNHLY, CDR2 FYNNEI. This CDR3 has 13 residues. The ends lost 8 bases at V and 1 base at J; junction bases unmatched: 2. CDR3 sequence reads: CASQLAGTDTQYF. In DNA, the CDR3 is TGTGCCAGCCAACTAGCGGGCACAGATACGCAGTATTTT.

The chain carries TRBV5-1 and TRBJ2-7; D may be TRBD2 (5 bases). V shed 0 bases and J shed 1 base, with 8 bases lying between them. Germline V CDR1 and CDR2: SGHRS, YFSETQ. This CDR3 contains 14 residues. CDR3 residues: CASSLGGFSYEQYF. The CDR3 nucleotides are TGCGCCAGCAGCTTGGGAGGGTTTTCCTACGAGCAGTACTTC.

The chain carries TRBV4-2 and TRBJ1-2, with D unclear. CDR1 LGHNA and CDR2 YNFKEQ come from the germline V gene. V lost 4 bases and J lost 0, with 9 bases in between. The CDR3 is 14 amino acids. CDR3 DNA: TGTGCCAGCAGCCTTGGGCAGGCTAACTATGGCTACACCTTC. The encoded protein is CASSLGQANYGYTF.

The chain combines TRBV5-1 with TRBJ2-3, with 7 bases matching TRBD2. This CDR3 has 15 amino acids. Germline CDR1 reads SGHRS; CDR2 reads YFSETQ. V lost 4 bases, J lost 3 bases, and 8 bases stayed unmatched. This CDR3 is CASSAWDYLTDTQYF. In DNA form, the CDR3 reads TGCGCCAGCAGCGCATGGGACTATTTAACAGATACGCAGTATTTT.

V gene TRBV29-1 combines with J gene TRBJ1-5; D ambiguous. Germline CDR1 reads SQVTM; CDR2 reads ANQGSEA. There are 13 residues in the CDR3. V was pared by 4 bases and J by 5 bases, with 12 bases between. The CDR3 is CSVGVGGYQPQHF. The CDR3 DNA reads as TGCAGCGTTGGGGTGGGAGGCTATCAGCCCCAGCATTTT.

V is TRBV6-1 and J is TRBJ2-2; 9 positions agree with TRBD1. V lost 5 bases to trimming and J lost 7 bases; unmatched junction nucleotides: 8. In germline, CDR1 is MNHNS, CDR2 SASEGT. This CDR3 has 15 residues. CDR3 bases: TGTGCCAGCAGTACCCGACAGGGGGTCATCGGGGAGCTGTTTTTT. It translates to CASSTRQGVIGELFF.

The chain is built from TRBV4-1 and TRBJ2-1; D uncertain. Germline values: CDR1 MGHRA, CDR2 YSYEKL. Deletions cut 2 bases from V and 10 bases from J, with 3 bases between. This CDR3 has 10 residues. The CDR3: CASSQLEQFF. CDR3 nucleotides: TGCGCCAGCAGCCAACTCGAGCAGTTCTTC.

The CDR3 region is CASSPDRDTGYF. The CDR3 coding sequence is TGTGCCAGCAGCCCTGACAGGGACACTGGGTACTTC. The chain employs TRBV11-2 and TRBJ2-7; 7 positions match TRBD1. The germline CDR1 and CDR2 sequences are SGHAT and FQNNGV. The V and J ends lost 5 bases and 12 bases, in that order; junction bases with no gene match: 10. This CDR3 spans 12 amino acids.